The T cell receptor beta chain described here comes from a study of shared clonotypes between healthy human individuals. In the study overall: Contributing individuals were a couple of females and three males aged 18 to 49.

With 4 bases removed from V and 5 bases from J, the gap between germline ends came to 19 bases. The germline CDR1 and CDR2 sequences are MGHRA and YSYEKL. CDR3 length: 16 residues. Libraries were prepared by immunoSEQ multiplex PCR; TCRdb keeps only in-frame clonotypes and omits some of them. Of roughly 2 million clones in the sample, approximately 94% were seen once. Sequenced material: naive CD4+ T cells sorted from blood. The subset denotes: CD45RA+ positively selected. The receptor's source is a man between 18 and 29 years old in good health. The chain recombines TRBV4-1 with TRBJ2-3; D might be TRBD2 (6 bases). In nucleotides, the CDR3 is TGCGCCAGCAGCCGAGTGGGACTGGCTGACCAAGATACGCAGTATTTT. This codes for CASSRVGLADQDTQYF.